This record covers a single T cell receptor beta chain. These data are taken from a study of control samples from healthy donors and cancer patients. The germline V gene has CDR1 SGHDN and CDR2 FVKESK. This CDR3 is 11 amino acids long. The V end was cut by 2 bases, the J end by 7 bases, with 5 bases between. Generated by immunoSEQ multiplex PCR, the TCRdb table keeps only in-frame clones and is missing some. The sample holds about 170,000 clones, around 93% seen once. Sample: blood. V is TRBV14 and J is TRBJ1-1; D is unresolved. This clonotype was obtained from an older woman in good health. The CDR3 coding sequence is TGTGCCAGCAGCCAATACCTTGAAGCTTTCTTT. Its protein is CASSQYLEAFF.